This T cell receptor (beta chain) was profiled in a study of identical twins (dated by TCRdb to 2016 to 2017). Looking at the study overall: TCR alpha and beta repertoires from monozygotic twins, unrelated adults of various ages and cord blood were deep-sequenced to test whether fetal clonotypes persist. To rule out contamination, the twin experiments were replicated at different times with different library preparation protocols. What the study reported, not specific to this receptor: A weaker excess of twin sharing was found in beta out-of-frame sequences because the signal-to-noise ratio was lowered by fewer shared sequences. Zero-insertion analyses could be partly confounded by invariant T cells such as MAIT and iNKT, though diverse VJ usage argued against such confounding for most clonotypes. Because the same donors could not be followed over many years, conclusions were based on cross-sectional statistical analysis. Abundant cord blood beta clonotypes carried fewer insertions; young adult naive repertoires showed a weaker similar trend, while memory repertoires showed none. Out-of-frame TCR alpha sharing in monozygotic twins was systematically underestimated by recombination models, whereas sharing between unrelated individuals was in agreement with the recombination models. Out-of-frame TCR alpha sequences shared between twins showed an excess of low generation-probability sequences compared with coincidental sharing between unrelated individuals.

V lost 0 bases and J lost 1 base, and the count of bases not matched to a germline gene is 7. The germline V gene yields MNHEY for CDR1 and SVGAGI for CDR2. From its cysteine to its phenylalanine, the CDR3 spans 18 amino acids. Here the CDR3 DNA is all that survives: 54 bases in frame from base 1. Library prep was done by 5' RACE. Sequenced using an Illumina HiSeq 2000. Template switching introduced a universal primer binding site; the final cDNA contained a unique molecular identifier, enabling accurate counting of TCR cDNA molecules. Specific primers in the conserved constant-segment region were used to synthesize first-strand cDNA for TCR alpha and beta chains. To control for contamination, each cDNA library was double barcoded with a SMART-Mk sample barcode plus Illumina barcodes. TruSeq adapter sequences and Illumina sample barcodes were added in two successive PCR steps. The TCR alpha and beta cDNA libraries were sequenced on the Illumina HiSeq platform using custom primers. Under the source paper's analysis protocol: Raw reads were processed with MiGEC to extract unique molecular identifiers, and MiXCR was used to determine CDR3 positions. For each individual, recombination models were inferred using an EM algorithm with the repgenHMM and IGoR tools. Shared clonotypes were analyzed with the tcR package in R, and sharing was normalized by the product of cloneset sizes. Out-of-frame nonproductive sequences were analyzed to study raw recombination free of thymic and clonal selection effects. The raw public data were reprocessed by TCRdb itself: fastp quality trimming at Q25, MiXCR clonotype calling, in-frame beta chains only. Duplicate CDR3 protein sequences are folded into a single record with the most common DNA and genes. In this record, the V and J calls reflect TCRdb's handling and not the investigators' own analysis. A total of about 470,000 distinct CDR3 sequences appear in this sample, around 24% of them only once. Clones ranked in the top ten supply 2.5% to 3.5% of the sample.

Every donor in the study was a healthy Caucasian. The twin cohort comprised three pairs of female monozygotic twins, all aged roughly 18 to 30 years. CD4+ and CD8+ T cell populations were isolated with positive isolation kits from Invitrogen. Concerning this clonotype: Its binding antigen is unknown. Base qualities are not recorded, but no much larger clone differs from it by a single base.

This sample was shared with a second study, whose subject was T cells expressing NK-cell markers. That second report states: Eight or nine donors provided sorted CD3+CD56+NKG2C+, CD3+CD56+NKG2C- and CD3+CD56-NKG2C+ T-cell subsets, whose TCR beta-chain repertoires were profiled. Seven of the eight sequenced donors were HCMV-seropositive and one was HCMV-seronegative. To restrict sorting to alphabetaTCR-expressing T cells, an anti-gammadeltaTCR antibody was added in several experiments. In about six donors, the dominant CD3+CD56+NKG2C+ clonotypes were found to rank among the top 10 CD8+ clonotypes and to make up roughly 1.0-7.0% of CD8+ T cells. Those dominant clonotypes were again the most abundant among CD3+CD56-NKG2C+ cells in several donors, at about 25-60.1%. Whether the expanded NKG2C-expressing T cell clones were specific for HCMV antigens remained unclear. Randomly selected healthy volunteers, three men and five women, were used as the eight sequenced donors. To determine HCMV serostatus, a commercial ELISA kit was used to detect HCMV-specific IgG in serum. MIGEC was used to demultiplex reads and group the reads by UMI, and MiTCR was used to assemble and quantify clonotypes. To exclude erroneous sequences, any TCR cDNA sequence not supported by at least two reads was discarded. Downstream repertoire analysis used the tcR package, and clonotypes were matched across fractions by CDR3 nucleotide sequence plus V segment. VDJmatch was used to annotate antigen specificity against VDJdb, with one amino acid substitution allowed in CDR3.

This chain is built from TRBV6-5 and TRBJ2-3; a stretch of 10 junction bases matches TRBD2. The source is a woman aged 18-35 years in good health. The specimen was CD4+ T cells sorted from blood. The CDR3 loop reads CASSYSRASGSGTDTQYF. The sequence in DNA is TGTGCCAGCAGTTACTCGAGGGCTAGCGGGAGCGGCACAGATACGCAGTATTTT.